Each of the 17 T cell receptor beta chains below was sequenced from the same sample in a study of cytomegalovirus exposure and HLA in healthy donors. The PCR used 60 Vbeta and 13 Jbeta primers. Measured with immunoSEQ multiplex PCR; TCRdb has only the in-frame clones, and not every one. The table includes more than 110,000 clones, around 75% detected once. Sequencing used PBMCs. Receptors originate from a man younger than 40 in good health and CMV-seronegative.

The CDR3 spells CASSPRDYRTYEQYF. CDR3 nucleotides: TGTGCCAGCAGCCCCAGGGACTACCGAACCTACGAGCAGTACTTC. The rearrangement links TRBV7-8 to TRBJ2-5, with 7 nucleotides matching TRBD2. With the DNA end fitting TRBJ2-7 better, the J assignment may be wrong. Germline CDR1 reads SGHVS; CDR2 reads FQNEAQ. The CDR3 runs 15 residues.

This clone was observed a handful of times. The chain recombines TRBV28 with TRBJ2-1, with TRBD1 identical over 7 bases. This CDR3 has 14 residues. Germline V gene lookup returns CDR1 MDHEN and CDR2 SYDVKM. The ends lost 0 bases at V and 8 bases at J; junction bases unmatched: 4. The chain's CDR3 is CASSLWSGGYEQFF. The DNA for the CDR3 is TGTGCCAGCAGTTTATGGTCAGGGGGATATGAGCAGTTCTTC.

This clone showed up just a few times. V is TRBV5-8 and J is TRBJ1-2, with D perhaps matching TRBD1 (6 bases). The V end lost 4 bases, the J end lost 6 bases, and 22 bases lay between the germline ends. Germline-derived CDR1 and CDR2 are SGHTS and YDEGEE. The CDR3 covers 16 residues. CDR3 residues: CASSPLEKGGLHGYTF. The CDR3 nucleotides read TGTGCCAGCAGCCCCCTTGAGAAGGGGGGGCTGCATGGCTACACCTTC.

The J gene is TRBJ1-3, the V gene TRBV5-1; no definite D call. The V end lost 0 bases, the J end lost 3 bases, and 10 bases lay between the germline ends. The CDR3 loop spans 15 amino acids. Germline V lookup: CDR1 SGHRS, CDR2 YFSETQ. This CDR3 is CASSLVALGGNTIYF. As DNA, the CDR3 is TGCGCCAGCAGCTTGGTTGCTCTCGGTGGAAACACCATATATTTT.

The chain joins TRBV7-7 to TRBJ2-7, with unresolved D. The CDR3 loop spans 13 amino acids. Germline V gene lookup returns CDR1 SSHAT and CDR2 FNYEAQ (reference sequence). Trimming took off 5 bases at V and 2 bases at J, with 10 bases between the two ends. CDR3: CASSPGSPYEQYF. CDR3 sequence (DNA): TGTGCCAGCAGCCCGGGTAGTCCCTACGAGCAGTACTTC.

The chain combines TRBV6-5 with TRBJ1-5; D is possibly TRBD1 (6 bases). CDR1 is MNHEY, CDR2 SVGAGI, per germline. The CDR3 has 13 residues. Trimming removed 6 bases at V and 2 bases at J, with 8 bases between. In DNA form, the CDR3 reads TGTGCCAGCAGGAACAGGGGCAATCAGCCCCAGCATTTT. Its protein product is CASRNRGNQPQHF.

The chain carries TRBV19 and TRBJ2-5; TRBD2 matches 12 bases. Germline lookup yields CDR1 LNHDA and CDR2 SQIVND (reference sequence). This CDR3 contains 15 residues. V trimming: 6 bases; J trimming: 4 bases; junction bases outside the gene matches: 6. The CDR3 region has the DNA TGTGCCAGTAGCAAACGACTAGCGGGGGTAGAGACCCAGTACTTC. Translated: CASSKRLAGVETQYF.

The J gene is TRBJ2-5, the V gene TRBV6-1; tentatively, D is TRBD1 (6 bases). This CDR3 spans 15 amino acids. V lost 5 bases and J lost 1, with 14 bases in between. Germline V lookup: CDR1 MNHNS, CDR2 SASEGT. The CDR3 spells CASSLGRGIQETQYF. CDR3 coding DNA: TGTGCCAGCAGTTTGGGAAGGGGGATCCAAGAGACCCAGTACTTC.

The chain joins TRBV7-8 to TRBJ2-5; perhaps TRBD2 as D (6 bases). V was pared by 5 bases and J by 3 bases, with 13 bases between. The germline CDR1 and CDR2 sequences are SGHVS and FQNEAQ. CDR3 size: 14 residues. This chain's CDR3 is CASSPRTGEETQYF. The CDR3 DNA reads TGTGCCAGCAGCCCACGGACGGGAGAAGAGACCCAGTACTTC.

V gene TRBV7-8 combines with J gene TRBJ2-4, with 16 bases aligning to TRBD2. The J segment lost 1 base and the V segment lost 2 bases, leaving 5 bases of the junction unmatched. The CDR3 totals 19 residues. Germline V gives CDR1 SGHVS, CDR2 FQNEAQ. Written as DNA, the CDR3 is TGTGCCAGCAGCTTAAAGGGACTAGCGGGGGGGAACGCCAAAAACATTCAGTACTTC. This codes for CASSLKGLAGGNAKNIQYF.

This chain uses TRBV5-6 with TRBJ2-5; D is possibly TRBD1 (6 bases). V was clipped by 5 bases and J by 5 bases, with 13 bases between them. The CDR3 runs 13 residues. CDR1 is SGHDT, CDR2 YYEEEE, per germline. The CDR3: CASSTGRLETQYF. As DNA, the CDR3 is TGTGCCAGCAGTACAGGGCGGTTGGAGACCCAGTACTTC.

The rearrangement links TRBV2 to TRBJ2-2, with 7 bases fitting TRBD2. With V trimmed by 4 bases and J by 6 bases, 11 bases remained unmatched. Germline V lookup: CDR1 SNHLY, CDR2 FYNNEI. This CDR3 region has 16 residues. The CDR3 DNA is TGTGCCAGCAGTGTTTGGTCGCGGGGGTATCCCGGGGAGCTGTTTTTT. Its translation: CASSVWSRGYPGELFF.

The gene calls are TRBV6-1 and TRBJ2-7, with no clear D. Germline CDR1 reads MNHNS; CDR2 reads SASEGT. Between the trimmed V and J ends, which lost 1 base and 3 bases, there was a span of 10 bases. The length of the CDR3 is 14 residues. CDR3 protein: CASSEGASGYEQYF. The DNA of the CDR3 is TGTGCCAGCAGTGAAGGGGCCTCCGGCTACGAGCAGTACTTC.

The chain recombines TRBV7-6 with TRBJ1-1; a possible D gene is TRBD1 (6 bases). Trimming stripped 2 bases from V and 0 bases from J, with 13 bases between. Germline CDR1 reads SGHVS; CDR2 reads FNYEAQ. The CDR3 is made up of 16 amino acids. CDR3 coding DNA: TGTGCCAGCAGCTTAACCACAGGGCGCATGAACACTGAAGCTTTCTTT. It encodes CASSLTTGRMNTEAFF.

V is TRBV11-2 and J is TRBJ2-7; 9 bases align to TRBD1. Unmatched junction bases numbered 7, after V lost 4 bases and J lost 3 bases. In germline, CDR1 is SGHAT, CDR2 FQNNGV. This CDR3 comprises 15 residues. CDR3 sequence: CASSSSGDRVYEQYF. The CDR3 nucleotides read TGTGCCAGCAGCTCAAGTGGGGACAGGGTCTACGAGCAGTACTTC.

V is TRBV6-6 and J is TRBJ2-7; D is unclear. The CDR3 totals 12 residues. From germline, CDR1 is MNHNY and CDR2 SVGAGI (reference sequence). V lost 7 bases, J lost 2 bases, and 9 bases lay in between. The CDR3 nucleotides read TGTGCCAGCACCCAGAGGACCTACGAGCAGTACTTC. This sequence encodes CASTQRTYEQYF.

There are a few counts of this clone. The chain recombines TRBV14 with TRBJ1-1, with 9 bases identical to TRBD1. CDR3 size: 17 residues. The trim removed 3 bases at V and 1 base at J, leaving 9 bases unmatched. Germline V lookup: CDR1 SGHDN, CDR2 FVKESK. CDR3 residues: CASSHGLPGQGNTEAFF. The CDR3 DNA sequence: TGTGCCAGCAGCCATGGCCTACCGGGACAGGGGAACACTGAAGCTTTCTTT.